This note documents a single TCR beta chain sequence. These data come from a study of response to subunit inactivated influenza vaccine. A single record per CDR3 protein comes from TCRdb applying MiXCR to the RT-PCR reads. The table lists some 570,000 distinct CDR3 sequences, about 11% of them singletons, with roughly 9.6% in the top ten. V lost 5 bases to trimming and J lost 3 bases, with 14 bases between them. The germline V gene encodes CDR1 LNHNV and CDR2 YYDKDF (reference sequence). This CDR3 has 14 residues. The same data also went into a second study, on T cells expressing NK-cell markers. From that paper: In generating TCR beta cDNA, 5'RACE template switching with UMIs was used.

This receptor was obtained from a man aged 50-59 years who received an inactivated influenza vaccine. V usage is TRBV15 and J usage is TRBJ2-7; D is perhaps TRBD1 (6 bases). Sequences were derived from PBMCs from blood, sampled on the day of vaccination. Written as DNA, the CDR3 is TGTGCCACCAGCCGTGGCAGGGGAATCTACGAGCAGTACTTC. Protein sequence: CATSRGRGIYEQYF.